This paragraph reports one TCR beta chain. The antigen remains undetermined. The sample is drawn from a study of response to subunit inactivated influenza vaccine. Study-wide points: It was suggested by the authors that few new T cells are recruited by each seasonal influenza vaccination.

TCRdb analysed the RT-PCR reads with MiXCR anew, one entry per CDR3 protein. The data contain roughly 570,000 distinct CDR3 sequences, 12% to 15% of them singletons. There are 16 residues in the CDR3. CDR1 is DFQATT, CDR2 SNEGSKA, per germline (reference sequence). The trim removed 1 base at V and 5 bases at J, leaving 11 bases unmatched. The V and J genes are TRBV20-1 and TRBJ1-1; 9 bases align to TRBD1. The source was PBMCs from blood, collected roughly 13 days after vaccination. This TCR was sampled from a man between 50 and 59 years old who received an inactivated influenza vaccine. The CDR3, as DNA: TGCAGTGCTAGAGTCAGGCCGGGACAGGGAGGTACTGAAGCTTTCTTT. Encoded protein: CSARVRPGQGGTEAFF.